This T cell receptor (beta chain) was sequenced in a study of spatial heterogeneity in lung cancer. Study overall: Averaged across combinations, each unique TCR and UMI pairing appeared more than ten times in raw reads, which were uncorrected.

As for time point: sample taken at primary tumor resection. Sequencing was performed on whole RNA extracted from tumor and nontumor lung tissue, or from frozen PBMC, and the material was left unsorted. A total of more than 65 untreated early-stage non-small cell lung cancer patients served as donors. This clonotype was observed a single time. Antigen: not known. Study observations and caveats: In blood, ubiquitous expanded tumor TCRs appeared more at resection than follow-up.

In TCRdb, the 5' RACE reads were re-called with MiXCR into one record per CDR3 protein. The table includes approximately 11,000 distinct CDR3 sequences, around a quarter detected once. Germline lookup yields CDR1 MGHDK and CDR2 SYGVNS. The ends were cut back, 10 bases at V and 13 bases at J, with 14 bases in the middle. This CDR3 is 10 amino acids long. The starting material was PBMCs, obtained at surgery. The TCR was taken from a female donor with early-stage non-small cell lung cancer. The V gene is TRBV25-1, the J gene TRBJ2-1, with a weak D call TRBD1 (6 bases). The CDR3 DNA sequence: TGTGCCACCCAGGGGAGTAATCAGTTCTTC. As protein: CATQGSNQFF. The complete variable domain, with remaining parts taken from reference TRBV25-1 and TRBJ2-1, reads EADIYQTPRYLVIGTGKKITLECSQTMGHDKMYWYQQDPGMELHLIHYSYGVNSTEKGDLSSESTVSRIRTEHFPLTLESARPSHTSQYLCATQGSNQFFGPGTRLTVL.